These T cell receptor beta chains were read from a single sample in a study of shared clonotypes between healthy human individuals. Libraries were prepared by immunoSEQ multiplex PCR; TCRdb keeps only in-frame clonotypes and omits some of them. Among over 700,000 clones listed, around 70% were seen once. Sequencing input: memory CD4+ T cells sorted from blood. The receptors were sampled from a young woman in good health. Both conserved end residues are part of each CDR3. The D gene is left open where the match is weak. Some rows mark clone size as missing; the rest say once, few, many or name a class of expanded clone.

cdr3_nt cdr3_aa clone_size j_call cdr3_length d_call v_call
TGTGCCAGCATTCCCGGGGGGAACACCGGGGAGCTGTTTTTT CASIPGGNTGELFF - TRBJ2-2 14 - TRBV6-6
TGTGCCAGCAGTTACTCGACCGGACAGCCTTATGGCTACACCTTC CASSYSTGQPYGYTF - TRBJ1-2 15 - TRBV6-5
TGTGCCAGCAGTTTCCGGGACAGGGGGAATGAAGCTTTCTTT CASSFRDRGNEAFF - TRBJ1-1 14 TRBD1 TRBV6-5
TGTGCCAGCAGCTCAACTGTACTTGCCAAAAACATTCAGTACTTC CASSSTVLAKNIQYF - TRBJ2-4 15 - TRBV7-2
TGTGCCAGCAAGGGGACCGCGAGCGGGAGGGGTGGTTACGAGCAGTACTTC CASKGTASGRGGYEQYF once TRBJ2-7 17 TRBD2 TRBV2
TGTGCCAGCTCACCAGGGACAGGACCCCTCAGCAATCAGCCCCAGCATTTT CASSPGTGPLSNQPQHF few TRBJ1-5 17 TRBD1 TRBV18
TGTGCCACCAGCAGGGCCAAAGCTAGCGGGAATTACAATGAGCAGTTCTTC CATSRAKASGNYNEQFF - TRBJ2-1 17 TRBD2 TRBV15
TGTGCCAGCAGTGGGGTACGACAGACCTTC CASSGVRQTF - TRBJ2-7 10 - TRBV2
TGCAGCATTGCAAGCGGGGCGAACTCCTACGAGCAGTACTTC CSIASGANSYEQYF - TRBJ2-7 14 TRBD2 TRBV29-1
TGTGCCAGCAGCTTGGTCGAAACCTACGAGCAGTACTTC CASSLVETYEQYF - TRBJ2-7 13 - TRBV7-2
TGTGCCAGTAGAGTGGGGGCCAACCAGGTAAATCAGCCCCAGCATTTT CASRVGANQVNQPQHF few TRBJ1-5 16 - TRBV19
TGTGCCTGCAACAGGGGGTCTGGAAACACCATATATTTT CACNRGSGNTIYF - TRBJ1-3 13 TRBD1 TRBV30
TGTGCCAGCAGTGGAGGGATTGGCGGGGCTAGCTCCTACGAGCAGTACTTC CASSGGIGGASSYEQYF once TRBJ2-7 17 - TRBV2
TGTGCCAGCAGTCCCGCGGGAGGGCGAACTGATGAGCAGTTCTTC CASSPAGGRTDEQFF few TRBJ2-1 15 TRBD2 TRBV6-1
TGTGCCAGCAGCCTAAATTTGGGGGATACGCAGTATTTT CASSLNLGDTQYF - TRBJ2-3 13 - TRBV27
TGTGCCAGCAGTGAAGCTCGAGGATCTGGAAACACCATATATTTT CASSEARGSGNTIYF many TRBJ1-3 15 - TRBV2
TGCAGCGTTGCTTCCGGGCCTTATGGCTACACCTTC CSVASGPYGYTF few TRBJ1-2 12 - TRBV29-1
TGTGCCAGCAGCTTTGGGCTACGGGACGAGCAGTACTTC CASSFGLRDEQYF - TRBJ2-7 13 - TRBV11-2
TGCGCCAGCAGCTTGATGACAGGCGGTAATGAAAAACTGTTTTTT CASSLMTGGNEKLFF - TRBJ1-4 15 - TRBV5-1
TGCAGTGCTTCCGGGAGAGAGACCCAGTACTTC CSASGRETQYF many TRBJ2-5 11 - TRBV20-1
TGTGCCAGTAGTAGACAGGCTAGCGAAGATAATCAGCCCCAGCATTTT CASSRQASEDNQPQHF - TRBJ1-5 16 - TRBV19
TGTGCCAGCAAATTGGGACGGGACACTGAAGCTTTCTTT CASKLGRDTEAFF - TRBJ1-1 13 - TRBV6-5
TGTGCCAGCCAAGCGGGATCTCTGGGTGAGCAGTACTTC CASQAGSLGEQYF few TRBJ2-7 13 TRBD2 TRBV2
TGTGCCAGTAGGCCGGGACAGGGAAGGTATGAGCAGTTCTTC CASRPGQGRYEQFF - TRBJ2-1 14 TRBD1 TRBV19
TGTGCCAGCAGCGGGCGGGTGGGACTTTTGATCCAACACAATGAGCAGTTCTTC CASSGRVGLLIQHNEQFF - TRBJ2-1 18 - TRBV5-8
TGTGCCAGCAGCTCTGGAACTGGAAACACCATATATTTT CASSSGTGNTIYF - TRBJ1-3 13 - TRBV7-7
TGCAGTGCCCTACAGGCCAATGAGCAGTTCTTC CSALQANEQFF - TRBJ2-1 11 - TRBV20-1
TGTGCCAGCAGATCACACAGGGAAGGGGAGCAGTACTTC CASRSHREGEQYF - TRBJ2-7 13 - TRBV11-2
TGTGCCAGCAGCACCGGGACAGCCCGTCCTAACACTGAAGCTTTCTTT CASSTGTARPNTEAFF - TRBJ1-1 16 TRBD1 TRBV5-4
TGTGCCAGCAGCTTAGGACTAGCGGGAGTGGAGCAGTACTTC CASSLGLAGVEQYF - TRBJ2-7 14 TRBD2 TRBV7-9
TGCAGCGCAAAAGTCGGGGGCGGTCTAGCTTTCTTT CSAKVGGGLAFF - TRBJ1-1 12 - TRBV29-1
TGTGCCATCAGTGAGGGGGACAGGGCGAACACTGAAGCTTTCTTT CAISEGDRANTEAFF - TRBJ1-1 15 TRBD1 TRBV10-3
TGTGCCAGCAGTTTGGGGTTAACTGAGCAGTTCTTC CASSLGLTEQFF - TRBJ2-1 12 - TRBV28
TGTGCCAGCAACTGGGTGGGCACTGAAGCTTTCTTT CASNWVGTEAFF many TRBJ1-1 12 - TRBV6-1
TGTGCCAGCAGTGTTGACGGACTCTCCTACGAGCAGTACTTC CASSVDGLSYEQYF - TRBJ2-7 14 - TRBV6-1
TGCAGCGCCGCTCCCGGGACTAGCGGGAGCCACACAGATACGCAGTATTTT CSAAPGTSGSHTDTQYF - TRBJ2-3 17 TRBD2 TRBV29-1
TGTGCCAGCAGAACGACAGCTAGCAATCAGCCCCAGCATTTT CASRTTASNQPQHF - TRBJ1-5 14 - TRBV27
TGTGCCAGCAGCTTAACAGCACCCCTCGAGGGCTACACCTTC CASSLTAPLEGYTF - TRBJ1-2 14 - TRBV7-2
TGCAGCGTTGAACGGCTAGCGGGGTACCAAGAGACCCAGTACTTC CSVERLAGYQETQYF - TRBJ2-5 15 TRBD2 TRBV29-1
TGTGCCAGCTCACCACGCGGGACTAATGAAAAACTGTTTTTT CASSPRGTNEKLFF - TRBJ1-4 14 - TRBV18
TGTGCCAGCAGTTACCGCCAGGGGGACACTGAAGCTTTCTTT CASSYRQGDTEAFF - TRBJ1-1 14 TRBD1 TRBV6-6
TGTGCCAGCAGCTTAGGTCGCCCCAATGAGCAGTTCTTC CASSLGRPNEQFF - TRBJ2-1 13 - TRBV11-2
TGCGCCAGCAGCTTGGAAGGCTCTGGAAACACCATATATTTT CASSLEGSGNTIYF few TRBJ1-3 14 - TRBV5-1
TGTGCCACCAGCAGAGATCTCACAGGGGGCGGCGAGCAGTTCTTC CATSRDLTGGGEQFF - TRBJ2-1 15 TRBD1 TRBV15
TGTGCCAGCAGCTTAGGCCGGAGGGTATCTGAAGCTTTCTTT CASSLGRRVSEAFF - TRBJ1-1 14 - TRBV7-2
TGTGCCAGCAGCTTGGATTACAGGGGGGAGACCCAGTACTTC CASSLDYRGETQYF few TRBJ2-5 14 TRBD1 TRBV5-4
TGTGCCAGCGAATCTCCAGTCAGCTTGGGGAGGGAGCTGTTTTTT CASESPVSLGRELFF - TRBJ2-2 15 - TRBV28
TGTGCCAGCAGCTTAGAGTCCATACCCTCTGGAAACACCATATATTTT CASSLESIPSGNTIYF - TRBJ1-3 16 - TRBV7-2
TGTGCCAGCAGTGAGAGGACAGGGGACTACGAGCAGTACTTC CASSERTGDYEQYF - TRBJ2-7 14 TRBD1 TRBV6-1
TGTGCCAGCAGTTACTCTCCGGGTCGGGGCAATCAGCCCCAGCATTTT CASSYSPGRGNQPQHF - TRBJ1-5 16 - TRBV6-6
TGTGCCAGCAGTGAACGGGCGGGGGGCTACAATGAGCAGTTCTTC CASSERAGGYNEQFF - TRBJ2-1 15 TRBD2 TRBV6-1
TGTGCCAGCAGCTTAGATAGTCTCGGCAGATACACCGGGGAGCTGTTTTTT CASSLDSLGRYTGELFF once TRBJ2-2 17 - TRBV11-3
TGCGCCAGCAGCTTACGGACTAGCGGGATTCTTCGTAGTGAGCAGTACTTC CASSLRTSGILRSEQYF - TRBJ2-7 17 TRBD2 TRBV5-1
TGTGCCAGCAGCCCAGACTGGGGCACAGATACGCAGTATTTT CASSPDWGTDTQYF few TRBJ2-3 14 - TRBV7-2